A single sample is the source of the 18 T cell receptor beta chains below, sequenced in a study of CD8+CD57+ T cells in acquired aplastic anemia. CDR3 and TCR beta VDJ profiling relied on a genomic DNA template. TCRdb re-derived calls from the reads in MiXCR, one entry per CDR3 protein. This table has 200,000 or so distinct CDR3 sequences, 64% appearing once. Sequencing input: sorted CD4+, CD8+, or CD8+CD57+ T cells (not recorded which) from PBMCs. These TCRs come from a human donor with severe aplastic anemia or a healthy control (not recorded which).

The rearrangement uses TRBV20-1 and TRBJ2-5, with D possibly being TRBD2 (6 bases). Germline-derived CDR1 and CDR2 are DFQATT and SNEGSKA (reference sequence). The CDR3 sequence is 13 residues long. Trimming left V 5 bases short and J 4 bases short, with 14 bases between. CDR3 residues: CSAGAGPGETQYF. As DNA, the CDR3 is TGCAGTGCTGGGGCGGGGCCGGGAGAGACCCAGTACTTC.

As concerns this clonotype: The junction differs from germline at one of its ends, possibly a read error. The rearrangement links TRBV20-1 to TRBJ1-4; weak D call: TRBD1 (6 bases). Germline V gene data show CDR1 as DFQATT and CDR2 as SNEGSKA (reference sequence). This CDR3 region has 16 residues. The CDR3 DNA follows: TGCAGTGCTAGGGGAGGAGGGGGTGGGACTAATGAAAAACTGCTCTTT. This sequence encodes CSARGGGGGTNEKLLF.

The rearrangement uses TRBV7-8 and TRBJ2-7; D unresolved. V was cut by 4 bases and J by 3 bases, with 10 bases left in between. The CDR3 is 13 amino acids. Germline CDR1 reads SGHVS; CDR2 reads FQNEAQ. CDR3 sequence: CASSSSKVYEQYF. DNA of the CDR3: TGTGCCAGCAGCTCCTCTAAGGTCTACGAGCAGTACTTC.

Ten or more counts support this clonotype. The CDR3 spells CASSPLNTDTQYF. The CDR3 region has the DNA TGTGCCAGCAGTCCACTCAACACAGATACGCAGTATTTT. J is TRBJ2-3 and V is TRBV12-3 or TRBV12-4; D is unresolved. Trimming cost V 5 bases and J 2 bases, with 8 bases left between them. The CDR3 runs to 13 residues.

As to this clonotype: This may be a read error: a much more frequent sequence differs by one nucleotide. The chain carries TRBV12-3 or TRBV12-4 and TRBJ2-7, with TRBD1 matching 10 bases. This CDR3 is 14 amino acids long. V gave up 7 bases and J gave up 2 bases; unmatched junction bases: 5. Written as DNA, the CDR3 is TGTGCCAGCAACTCGGGGACAGGGGCCTACGAGCAGTACTTC. Its protein product is CASNSGTGAYEQYF.

This clonotype was counted between two and nine times. V gene TRBV27 combines with J gene TRBJ2-7, with TRBD2 matching 8 bases. CDR3 length: 12 amino acids. After removal of 8 bases from V and 6 bases from J, the junction contained 6 bases not matched to a gene. Per germline, CDR1 MNHEY and CDR2 SMNVEV (reference sequence). Here the CDR3 DNA reads TGTGCCAGCTCGACTAGCGTGGGCGAGCAGTACTTC. Its protein product is CASSTSVGEQYF.

Only a few counts were recorded for this clonotype. Mismatch with germline at one junction end may stem from a read error. V usage is TRBV5-5 and J usage is TRBJ2-7; D unresolved. Germline assignment: CDR1 SGHKS and CDR2 YYEKEE (reference sequence). CDR3 length: 13 residues. Here the CDR3 DNA reads TGCGCCAGCAGCCCGGACGGATCCTACGAGCAGTACTTC. This sequence encodes CASSPDGSYEQYF.

As for this clonotype: This may be a read error: a much more frequent sequence differs by one nucleotide. This chain joins TRBV12-3 or TRBV12-4 and TRBJ2-7; no firm D call. The V gene lost 4 bases and the J gene lost 3 bases, with 13 bases spanning the gap. This CDR3 contains 14 residues. The DNA for the CDR3 is TGTGCCAGCAGTTCCTCGTTGCTCGACTACGAGCAGTACTTC. Translating it yields CASSSSLLDYEQYF.

This clonotype came up many times. The gene calls are TRBV5-6 and TRBJ1-4, with D tentatively TRBD1 (6 bases). The CDR3 runs 15 residues. Trimming took 2 bases from V and 8 from J, leaving 16 bases between them. The germline gives CDR1 SGHDT, CDR2 YYEEEE. This chain's CDR3 is CASSLQGWLQEKLFF. The CDR3 DNA reads TGTGCCAGCAGCTTACAGGGTTGGCTTCAAGAAAAACTGTTTTTT.

This sequence joins TRBV12-3 or TRBV12-4 and TRBJ1-3, with D unresolved. The CDR3 runs 10 residues. Trimming pared 6 bases from V and 6 bases from J, leaving 3 bases between. The CDR3 reads CASRLNTIYF. The CDR3 DNA is TGTGCCAGCAGGCTAAACACCATATATTTT.

Many counts were recorded for this clonotype. The chain carries TRBV19 and TRBJ1-2; the D is unclear. CDR1 and CDR2 from the germline V gene are LNHDA and SQIVND (reference sequence). This CDR3 has 13 amino acids. V was cut by 4 bases and J by 3 bases, with 9 bases left in between. CDR3 protein: CASSNTRYYGYTF. CDR3 nucleotide sequence: TGTGCCAGTAGTAACACCAGATACTATGGCTACACCTTC.

This clonotype was seen only a few times. This chain connects TRBV7-2 to TRBJ2-5; 7 bases map to TRBD1. J lost 2 bases, V lost 9 bases, and 6 bases had no gene match. The germline gives CDR1 SGHTA, CDR2 FQGNSA. The CDR3 is 13 residues long. In nucleotides, the CDR3 is TGTGCCAGTCGCCCAGGGGGACAAGAGACCCAGTACTTC. Translating gives CASRPGGQETQYF.

This clonotype came up a few times. In nucleotides, the CDR3 is TGTGCCAGCGGAGACAGCAATTCACCCCTCCACTTT. Translated: CASGDSNSPLHF. The chain is built from TRBV9 and TRBJ1-6; D perhaps matches TRBD1 (5 bases). The CDR3 sequence is 12 residues long. Trimming removed 7 bases from V and 7 bases from J, with 9 bases in between. Germline-derived CDR1 and CDR2 are SGDLS and YYNGEE.

This chain uses TRBV10-2 with TRBJ2-6, with D tentatively TRBD2 (6 bases). The CDR3 consists of 14 residues. V gave up 6 bases and J gave up 2 bases, with 8 bases separating them. Germline V gives CDR1 WSHSY, CDR2 SAAADI. CDR3 region: CASRDYTGANVLTF. In DNA, the CDR3 is TGCGCCAGCAGGGACTATACTGGGGCCAACGTCCTGACTTTC.

This clonotype was picked up many times. V gene TRBV4-3 combines with J gene TRBJ1-2; D may be TRBD1 (6 bases). The CDR3 is made up of 15 amino acids. The V and J ends lost 4 bases and 4 bases respectively, with 16 bases between them. Germline loops: CDR1 LGHNA, CDR2 YSLEER. The CDR3 is CASSLRDNTVYGYTF. CDR3 sequence (DNA): TGCGCCAGCAGCCTCCGGGACAATACAGTCTATGGCTACACCTTC.

A few counts support this clonotype. The chain combines TRBV12-5 with TRBJ1-2, with a possible D match to TRBD1 (5 bases). Germline loops: CDR1 LGHNT, CDR2 FRNRAP. V lost 7 bases, J lost 2 bases, and 11 bases lay in between. The CDR3 consists of 13 residues. The CDR3 sequence is CASAPDTNYGYTF. In nucleotides, the CDR3 is TGTGCTAGTGCCCCGGACACAAACTATGGCTACACCTTC.

The table lists this clonotype with many counts. This rearrangement joins TRBV5-8 to TRBJ1-2, with D possibly matching TRBD1 (5 bases). CDR3 size: 16 residues. Trimming pared 0 bases from V and 0 bases from J, leaving 12 bases between. Germline V lookup: CDR1 SGHTS, CDR2 YDEGEE. CDR3 DNA: TGTGCCAGCAGCTTGGGGGGCAGTACTTCTAACTATGGCTACACCTTC. This codes for CASSLGGSTSNYGYTF.

The chain recombines TRBV27 with TRBJ2-5, with 11 bases fitting TRBD2. Germline V gene lookup returns CDR1 MNHEY and CDR2 SMNVEV (reference sequence). CDR3 length: 16 residues. V gave up 6 bases and J gave up 5 bases; unmatched junction bases: 11. CDR3 sequence (DNA): TGTGCCAGCAGACGTAGCGGGGGGGCCGCCGGGGAGACCCAGTACTTC. It is translated as CASRRSGGAAGETQYF.